The text below deals with one T cell receptor (beta chain). Antigen: not known. This sample was taken from a study of T-cell memory formation after mild COVID-19. Study-level results: Pre-infection memory held some responding clones, suggesting pre-existing cross-reactive T cells responded.

V was pared by 0 bases and J by 12 bases, with 4 bases of the junction left unmatched. The CDR3 extends over 13 amino acids. Germline CDR1 is SGHDT and CDR2 is YYEEEE. Constant-segment primers were used for 5'RACE, and the resulting TCR alpha and TCR beta cDNA libraries carried sample barcodes and UMIs. TCRdb redid the calling of the 5' RACE reads with MiXCR, one entry per CDR3 protein. The profile covers about 260,000 distinct CDR3 sequences, with 16% appearing a single time and 20% to 25% taken by the ten largest. The chain uses TRBV5-6 and TRBJ2-1; 9 positions agree with TRBD2. The TCR originated in a man aged 18 to 35 who had mild COVID-19 (a few samples of this study predate the infection). Cell type and time point are not known. Sequenced: PBMCs or a T cell subset sorted from them (not recorded which). The CDR3 is CASSLGGGAWQFF. CDR3 coding DNA: TGTGCCAGCAGCTTGGGCGGGGGGGCCTGGCAGTTCTTC.